The 6 T cell receptor beta chains presented below share a single source sample, sequenced in a study of blood T cell repertoires in COVID-19. The data were produced by immunoSEQ multiplex PCR, yet TCRdb's version contains in-frame clones alone and is incomplete. This sample has around 170,000 clones; under 90% occur once, and the top ten carry roughly 12%. The sample taken for sequencing was PBMCs or T cells enriched from blood (not recorded which). These receptors were obtained from a man in his forties or fifties who had recovered from COVID-19.

This clone was recorded a few times. The V call is TRBV7-2, the J call TRBJ2-2, with D perhaps TRBD2 (6 bases). V lost 8 bases to trimming and J lost 1 base, with 8 bases between them. The CDR3 totals 13 residues. CDR1 and CDR2 from the germline V gene are SGHTA and FQGNSA. The chain's CDR3 is CASAGQNTGELFF. CDR3 bases: TGTGCCAGCGCGGGGCAGAACACCGGGGAGCTGTTTTTT.

This clone was recorded only once. The chain links TRBV3-1 (or the pseudogene TRBV3-2) to TRBJ2-7, with 7 bases lining up with TRBD1. After removal of 6 bases from V and 0 bases from J, the junction contained 2 bases not matched to a gene. This CDR3 region has 13 residues. Germline assignment: CDR1 LGHDT and CDR2 YNNKEL (reference sequence). CDR3 residues: CASRQGYSYEQYF. The CDR3, as DNA: TGTGCCAGCAGACAGGGGTACTCCTACGAGCAGTACTTC.

V and J are TRBV3-1 (or the pseudogene TRBV3-2) and TRBJ2-5; D gene ambiguous. The V end was cut by 1 base, the J end by 1 base, with 10 bases between. CDR3 size: 15 residues. CDR1 and CDR2 from the germline V gene are LGHDT and YNNKEL (reference sequence). The CDR3 nucleotides are TGTGCCAGCAGCCAAGGTCACGGGTTCCAAGAGACCCAGTACTTC. Amino acid sequence: CASSQGHGFQETQYF.

CDR3 loop: CASTTPGGSSSGNTIYF. As DNA, the CDR3 is TGTGCCAGCACCACCCCGGGGGGGTCCAGCTCTGGAAACACCATATATTTT. The V call is TRBV7-9, the J call TRBJ1-3; maybe TRBD1 (5 bases). Germline-derived CDR1 and CDR2 are SEHNR and FQNEAQ (reference sequence). CDR3 size: 17 residues. V shed 7 bases and J shed 0 bases, with 19 bases lying between them.

The V and J genes are TRBV7-8 and TRBJ1-1; no clear D. The CDR3 covers 12 residues. The ends were cut back, 5 bases at V and 6 bases at J, with 10 bases in the middle. In germline, CDR1 is SGHVS, CDR2 FQNEAQ. The CDR3 bases are TGTGCCAGCAGCCAGTGGAGGGCTGAAGCTTTCTTT. This translates into CASSQWRAEAFF.

This chain joins TRBV4-2 and TRBJ2-5, with 10 bases matching TRBD1. The CDR3 spans 15 residues. Germline V gives CDR1 LGHNA, CDR2 YNFKEQ. V gave up 4 bases and J gave up 6 bases; unmatched junction bases: 8. The CDR3 reads CASSPGTGDMKTQYF. Here the CDR3 DNA reads TGTGCCAGCAGCCCTGGGACAGGGGATATGAAGACCCAGTACTTC.